This T cell receptor beta chain was found in a study of blood T cells in healthy people across ages. Study findings and constraints: Older age coincided with a roughly linear decline in TCR beta diversity per million T cells. Diversity of TCR beta correlated strongly with naive T cell percentage.

From germline, CDR1 is SGHTA and CDR2 FQGNSA. This CDR3 contains 18 residues. The junction had 15 bases not matched to a gene; V was cut back by 6 bases and J by 7 bases. Using a J-beta primer mix together with a sample-barcoded 5' primer, a second PCR was run for about 7 to 12 cycles. One entry per CDR3 protein, called by TCRdb with MiXCR from the 5' RACE reads. The sample includes roughly 2 million distinct CDR3 sequences, around half of them seen just once. This clonotype was seen a few times. What it binds is unknown. The chain recombines TRBV7-2 with TRBJ2-5; TRBD2 matches 15 bases. Sequenced: blood. This receptor was taken from a woman aged 40 to 50 in good health. This chain's CDR3 is CASSSYGTSGGRGRTQYF. The CDR3 DNA reads as TGTGCCAGCAGTTCCTACGGGACTAGCGGGGGGAGAGGGAGGACCCAGTACTTC. Full variable domain (remainder filled in from reference TRBV7-2 and TRBJ2-5): GAGVSQSPSNKVTEKGKDVELRCDPISGHTALYWYRQSLGQGLEFLIYFQGNSAPDKSGLPSDRFSAERTGGSVSTLTIQRTQQEDSAVYLCASSSYGTSGGRGRTQYFGPGTRLLVL.